This TCR beta chain is drawn from a study of vaccination effects on CD4 cells after COVID-19. In germline, CDR1 is MNHEY, CDR2 SVGAGI. The CDR3 contains 15 residues. The V gene lost 0 bases and the J gene lost 2 bases, with 8 bases spanning the gap. Sequencing was performed with immunoSEQ multiplex PCR; in TCRdb, only in-frame clones are kept and a portion is missing. The data show about 27,000 clones, with roughly two thirds seen just once and roughly 10% held by the top ten. Ahead of sequencing, the ViraFEST assay grew antigen-specific CD4+ T cells using viral peptide pools. CD4+ T cell isolation took place after less than 13 days of culture. Having tested negative for nucleocapsid antibodies, the vaccine recipients showed no prior SARS-CoV-2 infection. Cultures used roughly 2.2 million PBMC per well, 9 to 10 IU/ml IL-2 and approximately 10 ug/ml peptides. A few counts support this clone. Its antigen is still unknown.

This specimen consisted of CD4+ T cells from PBMCs cultured with SARS-CoV-2 spike peptides, obtained before COVID-19 vaccination. The source of this sequence is a human donor who received a COVID-19 vaccine. The chain joins TRBV6-5 to TRBJ1-3; D unresolved. CDR3 region: CASSYSTVAGNTIYF. As DNA, the CDR3 is TGTGCCAGCAGTTACTCGACGGTGGCTGGAAACACCATATATTTT.